This T cell receptor beta chain is drawn from a study of identical twins. All donors were healthy, and all were Caucasian. Turning to this clonotype: Antigen unknown.

Study results and caveats: One should note that invariant MAIT and iNKT cells could partly confound zero-insertion analyses. Compared with models, monozygotic twins showed more out-of-frame TCR alpha sharing. The degree of excess twin sharing was weaker in beta out-of-frame sequences.

Via MiXCR, TCRdb re-called the 5' RACE reads, giving one row per CDR3 protein. Among approximately 600,000 distinct CDR3 sequences listed, 9.5% to 10% were seen once. Germline loops: CDR1 MNHNS, CDR2 SASEGT. This CDR3 contains 15 residues. Trimming removed 6 bases at V and 7 bases at J, with 22 bases between. These data were likewise used in another study, on yellow fever vaccine responses in identical twins.

The J gene is TRBJ2-7, the V gene TRBV6-1; the D gene is possibly TRBD2 (6 bases). The origin of this receptor is a woman under 30 in good health. The specimen sequenced was PBMCs. DNA for the CDR3: TGTGCCAGCAGCGCCGCCGGGGGTGGGGCACTTGAGCAGTACTTC. Translating it yields CASSAAGGGALEQYF.